The next 29 T cell receptor beta chains were all read from a single sample in a study of control samples from healthy donors and cancer patients. The table came from immunoSEQ multiplex PCR; TCRdb's copy has only in-frame clones and leaves some out. This sample has around 140,000 clones, with approximately 94% found just once. The material sequenced was blood. The receptor set was obtained from a man aged 35 to 55 in good health.

A few counts support this clone. The J gene is TRBJ1-1, the V gene TRBV7-6; 7 bases are a match to TRBD1. Trimming took 4 bases from V and 4 from J; bases not matched to a gene: 12. This CDR3 spans 16 amino acids. From germline, CDR1 is SGHVS and CDR2 FNYEAQ. CDR3 sequence: CASSSSSQGGATEAFF. Written as DNA, the CDR3 is TGTGCCAGCAGCTCTTCCTCTCAGGGGGGGGCCACTGAAGCTTTCTTT.

The chain has TRBV3-1 (or the pseudogene TRBV3-2) and TRBJ2-1; D uncertain. Germline CDR1 is LGHDT and CDR2 is YNNKEL (reference sequence). The CDR3 extends over 15 amino acids. V was cut by 3 bases and J by 0 bases, with 9 bases left in between. The CDR3 coding sequence is TGTGCCAGCAGCCAGGGCCTTAGCTCCTACAATGAGCAGTTCTTC. Its protein is CASSQGLSSYNEQFF.

The chain couples TRBV28 to TRBJ2-1, with TRBD2 matching over 10 bases. Germline lookup yields CDR1 MDHEN and CDR2 SYDVKM. The CDR3 has 15 amino acids. The V gene end was trimmed by 2 bases and the J gene end by 3 bases; junction bases not matched to a gene: 1. The CDR3 DNA is TGTGCCAGCAGTTTAACTAGCGGGATCTACAATGAGCAGTTCTTC. This gives the protein CASSLTSGIYNEQFF.

The chain recombines TRBV3-1 (or the pseudogene TRBV3-2) with TRBJ2-2, with 7 bases that match TRBD2. CDR1 LGHDT and CDR2 YNNKEL come from the germline V gene (reference sequence). The trim removed 5 bases at V and 7 bases at J, leaving 4 bases unmatched. The CDR3 length is 13 residues. CDR3 amino acids: CASSAGASGELFF. The CDR3 region has the DNA TGTGCCAGCAGCGCGGGAGCAAGCGGGGAGCTGTTTTTT.

This clone has just a few counts. Other nucleotide sequences from this sample produce the same CDR3. J is TRBJ1-5 and V is TRBV12-3 or TRBV12-4; D not resolved. The V end lost 3 bases, the J end lost 4 bases, and 4 bases lay between the germline ends. This CDR3 has 12 residues. The CDR3 here is CASSLDNQPQHF. The CDR3 DNA reads as TGTGCCAGCAGTTTGGATAATCAGCCCCAGCATTTT.

This chain joins TRBV6-2 or TRBV6-3 and TRBJ1-3, with 8 bases lining up with TRBD1. V shed 2 bases and J 7 bases; nucleotides not matched to a gene: 10. This CDR3 comprises 16 residues. Germline lookup yields CDR1 MNHEY and CDR2 SVGEGT. The chain's CDR3 is CASSYADRVFGNTIYF. The CDR3 DNA sequence: TGTGCCAGCAGTTACGCGGACAGGGTCTTTGGGAACACCATATATTTT.

The rearrangement uses TRBV5-1 and TRBJ2-2; no reliable D call. CDR3 size: 14 residues. V was trimmed by 0 bases and J by 1 base, leaving 4 bases between them. From germline, CDR1 is SGHRS and CDR2 YFSETQ. The CDR3 loop is CASSLGVNTGELFF. Here the CDR3 DNA reads TGCGCCAGCAGCTTGGGGGTGAACACCGGGGAGCTGTTTTTT.

The rearrangement joins TRBV6-5 to TRBJ2-3; D might be TRBD1 (6 bases). The CDR3 is 14 residues long. The V gene lost 11 bases and the J gene lost 6 bases, with 21 bases spanning the gap. The germline CDR1 and CDR2 sequences are MNHEY and SVGAGI. The CDR3 region is CAVTGHGLSDTQYF. In DNA form, the CDR3 reads TGTGCCGTAACGGGACACGGGCTTTCTGATACGCAGTATTTT.

The chain is built from TRBV13 and TRBJ2-2; 11 nucleotides align to TRBD2. CDR1 PRHDT and CDR2 FYEKMQ come from the germline V gene (reference sequence). Germline trimming cut 3 bases from V and 5 bases from J; bases unmatched to any gene: 2. This CDR3 contains 15 residues. The CDR3: CASSFSGRETGELFF. Here the CDR3 DNA reads TGTGCCAGCAGCTTTAGCGGGAGGGAAACCGGGGAGCTGTTTTTT.

The J gene is TRBJ2-1, the V gene TRBV15; 8 positions agree with TRBD2. Per germline, CDR1 LNHNV and CDR2 YYDKDF (reference sequence). Trimming cost V 1 base and J 7 bases; bases outside gene matches: 6. The CDR3 covers 15 residues. The DNA of the CDR3 is TGTGCCACCAGCAGAGTGAACGAGCGGGGGAATGAGCAGTTCTTC. It is translated as CATSRVNERGNEQFF.

The genes are TRBV12-5 and TRBJ2-6, with D unclear. The V end was cut by 7 bases, the J end by 1 base, with 5 bases between. Germline-derived CDR1 and CDR2 are LGHNT and FRNRAP. The CDR3 extends over 13 amino acids. CDR3 residues: CASAQSGANVLTF. In nucleotides, the CDR3 is TGTGCTAGTGCCCAATCTGGGGCCAACGTCCTGACTTTC. Using reference TRBV12-5 and TRBJ2-6 for the parts outside the CDR3, the full variable domain is DARVTQTPRHKVTEMGQEVTMRCQPILGHNTVFWYRQTMMQGLELLAYFRNRAPLDDSGMPKDRFSAEMPDATLATLKIQPSEPRDSAVYFCASAQSGANVLTFGAGSRLTVL.

This chain joins TRBV6-5 and TRBJ1-5; TRBD1 is a possible D gene (5 bases). Germline CDR1 and CDR2: MNHEY and SVGAGI. Deletions cut 5 bases from V and 7 bases from J, with 15 bases between. CDR3 length equals 14 residues. CDR3 region: CASSKSGTEQPQHF. The DNA for the CDR3 is TGTGCCAGCAGTAAAAGCGGGACTGAACAGCCCCAGCATTTT.

The gene calls are TRBV27 and TRBJ1-6; D gene unclear. V lost 2 bases and J lost 0, with 11 bases in between. This CDR3 has 17 residues. CDR1 and CDR2 from the germline V gene are MNHEY and SMNVEV (reference sequence). CDR3 sequence (DNA): TGTGCCAGCAGTTTAAATCCGACGGGCTCCTATAATTCACCCCTCCACTTT. Its protein is CASSLNPTGSYNSPLHF.

The V call is TRBV6-1, the J call TRBJ1-2; no clear D gene. This CDR3 comprises 13 residues. CDR1 and CDR2 (germline): MNHNS, SASEGT. The V end was cut by 0 bases, the J end by 8 bases, with 10 bases between. CDR3 sequence reads: CASSEAVFGGYTF. For the CDR3, the DNA is TGTGCCAGCAGTGAAGCGGTATTCGGGGGCTACACCTTC.

The rearrangement joins TRBV5-6 to TRBJ1-3; D is unclear. V lost 4 bases to trimming and J lost 1 base, with 12 bases between them. The V gene's germline CDR1 is SGHDT and CDR2 YYEEEE. The CDR3 runs to 15 residues. CDR3 in amino acids: CASSIPDASGNTIYF. The CDR3 DNA is TGTGCCAGCAGCATCCCGGACGCGTCTGGAAACACCATATATTTT.

The genes are TRBV15 and TRBJ2-3; no firm D call. The CDR3 totals 12 residues. Between the trimmed V and J ends, which lost 3 bases and 2 bases, there was a span of 3 bases. Looked up from germline, CDR1 is LNHNV and CDR2 is YYDKDF (reference sequence). As DNA, the CDR3 is TGTGCCACCAGCAGGTCCACAGATACGCAGTATTTT. Protein product: CATSRSTDTQYF.

This chain links TRBV7-9 with TRBJ2-5, with 7 bases identical to TRBD2. The germline V gene has CDR1 SEHNR and CDR2 FQNEAQ (reference sequence). The J segment lost 4 bases and the V segment lost 3 bases, leaving 8 bases of the junction unmatched. The CDR3 runs 15 residues. The CDR3 region has the DNA TGTGCCAGCAGCTTGGGAGGGGTCTTAGGAGAGACCCAGTACTTC. It is translated as CASSLGGVLGETQYF.

The CDR3 region is CASSPPAWGLYEQYF. In DNA form, the CDR3 reads TGTGCCAGCAGCCCCCCGGCCTGGGGACTCTACGAGCAGTACTTC. The V call is TRBV7-2, the J call TRBJ2-7; weak D call: TRBD2 (6 bases). Germline V lookup: CDR1 SGHTA, CDR2 FQGNSA. This CDR3 has 15 residues. V lost 5 bases and J 3 bases, leaving 17 bases between the germline ends.

This rearrangement joins TRBV11-2 to TRBJ1-3; 7 nucleotides agree with TRBD1. CDR3 length: 15 residues. CDR1 and CDR2 (germline): SGHAT, FQNNGV. Unmatched junction bases numbered 5, after V lost 2 bases and J lost 4 bases. In nucleotides, the CDR3 is TGTGCCAGCAGCTTACTGCAGGGGGTGGGAAACACCATATATTTT. Protein: CASSLLQGVGNTIYF.

The chain employs TRBV10-3 and TRBJ1-5; a weak D match, TRBD1 (6 bases). CDR1 and CDR2 from the germline V gene are ENHRY and SYGVKD. Trimming took 6 bases from V and 2 from J, leaving 17 bases between them. The CDR3 length is 16 residues. For the CDR3, the DNA is TGTGCCATCAGCCTACAGGGAACGAGGGGCAATCAGCCCCAGCATTTT. Protein sequence: CAISLQGTRGNQPQHF.

The chain uses TRBV7-9 and TRBJ2-5; D ambiguous. The V gene lost 4 bases and the J gene lost 4 bases, with 10 bases spanning the gap. CDR3 size: 13 residues. Germline-derived CDR1 and CDR2 are SEHNR and FQNEAQ (reference sequence). The CDR3 here is CASSSNLGETQYF. CDR3 DNA sequence: TGTGCCAGCAGCTCAAACTTGGGAGAGACCCAGTACTTC. Full variable domain (remainder filled in from reference TRBV7-9 and TRBJ2-5): DTGVSQNPRHKITKRGQNVTFRCDPISEHNRLYWYRQTLGQGPEFLTYFQNEAQLEKSRLLSDRFSAERPKGSFSTLEIQRTEQGDSAMYLCASSSNLGETQYFGPGTRLLVL.

This chain connects TRBV10-2 to TRBJ2-1; D remains unclear. Looked up from germline, CDR1 is WSHSY and CDR2 is SAAADI. The ends were cut back, 0 bases at V and 6 bases at J, with 3 bases in the middle. This CDR3 comprises 12 residues. CDR3 sequence: CASSESINEQFF. CDR3 in DNA: TGCGCCAGCAGTGAGTCGATCAATGAGCAGTTCTTC.

V and J are TRBV19 and TRBJ1-5, with 9 nucleotides matching TRBD1. Germline V gives CDR1 LNHDA, CDR2 SQIVND (reference sequence). The CDR3 is 15 amino acids. J was trimmed by 4 bases and V by 4 bases; bases with no gene match: 5. This chain's CDR3 is CASSNHRGPNQPQHF. In DNA form, the CDR3 reads TGTGCCAGTAGTAATCACAGGGGGCCGAATCAGCCCCAGCATTTT.

V usage is TRBV4-3 and J usage is TRBJ2-1; 10 nucleotides match TRBD1. In germline, CDR1 is LGHNA, CDR2 YSLEER. Trimming at V came to 0 bases and at J to 5 bases, leaving 4 bases not matched to a gene. CDR3 length: 16 residues. The CDR3 loop is CASSQDWGTGDNEQFF. Written as DNA, the CDR3 is TGCGCCAGCAGCCAAGATTGGGGGACAGGGGACAATGAGCAGTTCTTC.

This clone was seen a single time. The V call is TRBV7-9, the J call TRBJ1-2; D remains unclear. Trimming took 2 bases from V and 6 from J, leaving 7 bases between them. The germline gives CDR1 SEHNR, CDR2 FQNEAQ (reference sequence). The CDR3 loop spans 12 amino acids. The CDR3 region has the DNA TGTGCCAGCAGCTTAAGAATACATGGCTACACCTTC. Translation gives CASSLRIHGYTF.

This clone was seen once. This chain uses TRBV24-1 with TRBJ2-6; a possible D gene is TRBD2 (5 bases). V gave up 3 bases and J gave up 2 bases, with 10 bases separating them. CDR3 size: 16 residues. Germline assignment: CDR1 KGHDR and CDR2 SFDVKD. CDR3 region: CATSDPGSPGANVLTF. CDR3 DNA: TGTGCCACCAGTGATCCGGGGTCTCCTGGGGCCAACGTCCTGACTTTC.

The CDR3 sequence: CASSLIQTGGGKGYTF. In DNA, the CDR3 is TGTGCCAGCAGTTTGATCCAGACAGGGGGCGGGAAGGGCTACACCTTC. V is TRBV28 and J is TRBJ1-2; 10 bases align to TRBD1. The length of the CDR3 is 16 residues. With 3 bases clipped from V and 8 bases from J, the junction kept 12 bases outside the gene matches. Germline assignment: CDR1 MDHEN and CDR2 SYDVKM.

The rearrangement uses TRBV27 and TRBJ1-6; maybe TRBD1 (6 bases). Trimming stripped 3 bases from V and 9 bases from J, with 15 bases between. The CDR3 runs to 15 residues. Germline CDR1 and CDR2: MNHEY and SMNVEV (reference sequence). CDR3 in DNA: TGTGCCAGCAGTTTTGGGGGCGCGGGGGTTTCACCCCTCCACTTT. It encodes CASSFGGAGVSPLHF.

The chain has TRBV5-1 and TRBJ2-1; no definite D call. Germline V CDR1 and CDR2: SGHRS, YFSETQ. V gave up 0 bases and J gave up 6 bases, with 7 bases separating them. The CDR3 extends over 13 amino acids. This CDR3 is CASSLDPSNEQFF. CDR3 sequence (DNA): TGCGCCAGCAGCTTGGACCCAAGCAATGAGCAGTTCTTC.